The clone carrying this T cell receptor beta chain was recorded only once. These data come from a study of blood T cell repertoires in COVID-19. Study context: Donors in the United States, Italy and Spain gave samples during acute or convalescent COVID-19.

Per the study methods: Using reference gene primer amplification, nucleated cell counts were estimated. Using immunoSEQ multiplex PCR, the repertoire was profiled, and TCRdb retains in-frame clones only, with some absent. V, J and clone size derive from that table, while D and trimming were established from the DNA sequence. The sample carries around 130,000 clones, approximately 87% recorded once. Sequenced sample: peripheral blood. This receptor was obtained from a man in his 70s with active COVID-19.

CDR3 in amino acids: CASSTSPDRGRENTEAFF. CDR3 in DNA: TGTGCCAGTAGTACATCACCGGACAGGGGGCGCGAGAACACTGAAGCTTTCTTT. V usage is TRBV19 and J usage is TRBJ1-1; TRBD1 aligns across 11 bases. The CDR3 runs to 18 residues. CDR1 and CDR2 (germline): LNHDA, SQIVND (reference sequence). The V and J ends lost 4 bases and 1 base, in that order; junction bases with no gene match: 11. The full variable domain, in which reference TRBV19 and TRBJ1-1 provide the parts outside the CDR3, is DGGITQSPKYLFRKEGQNVTLSCEQNLNHDAMYWYRQDPGQGLRLIYYSQIVNDFQKGDIAEGYSVSREKKESFPLTVTSAQKNPTAFYLCASSTSPDRGRENTEAFFGQGTRLTVV.